This T cell receptor beta chain appears in the sequencing data of a study of regulatory T cells in long-lasting Graves disease. General study findings and limits: With a small sample size, accuracy may have been reduced. TRBV28, TRBJ1-2 and TRBJ2-5 emerged as the favored segments in persistent disease. Analysis covered peripheral blood alone, not thyroid tissue.

Library construction for TCR beta used iRepertoire HTBI primers and Arm-PCR of CDR3 regions. Original analysis: Samples collectively showed around 56 TRBV and 14 TRBJ segments. TCRdb fed the multiplex PCR reads into MiXCR, producing one record per CDR3 protein. TCRdb's processing, not the authors', yielded these V and J calls. The data contain about 660,000 distinct CDR3 sequences, about 30% of them seen just once; the ten biggest clones take up under 55%. As for time point: persistent/refractory GD, antithyroid drugs over 5 years with positive TRAb. Construction of the TCR library relied on RNA isolated from PBMCs. This clonotype was counted a single time. Its antigen is unknown. A read error may account for a junction end that differs from germline. The CDR3 is made up of 15 amino acids. Germline V lookup: CDR1 SGHTA, CDR2 FQGNSA.

Sequencing used peripheral blood mononuclear cells (PBMCs), obtained when the disease was refractory, from a patient treated with antithyroid drugs. The TCR originated in a female donor with Graves disease. The V call is TRBV7-2, the J call TRBJ2-2; 8 nucleotides agree with TRBD2. The CDR3 protein is CASLSGVSNTGEPFF. CDR3 nucleotides: TGTGCCAGCCTTAGCGGGGTTTCGAACACCGGGGAGCCGTTTTTT. Variable domain in full (rest from reference TRBV7-2 and TRBJ2-2): GAGVSQSPSNKVTEKGKDVELRCDPISGHTALYWYRQSLGQGLEFLIYFQGNSAPDKSGLPSDRFSAERTGGSVSTLTIQRTQQEDSAVYLCASLSGVSNTGEPFFGEGSRLTVL.